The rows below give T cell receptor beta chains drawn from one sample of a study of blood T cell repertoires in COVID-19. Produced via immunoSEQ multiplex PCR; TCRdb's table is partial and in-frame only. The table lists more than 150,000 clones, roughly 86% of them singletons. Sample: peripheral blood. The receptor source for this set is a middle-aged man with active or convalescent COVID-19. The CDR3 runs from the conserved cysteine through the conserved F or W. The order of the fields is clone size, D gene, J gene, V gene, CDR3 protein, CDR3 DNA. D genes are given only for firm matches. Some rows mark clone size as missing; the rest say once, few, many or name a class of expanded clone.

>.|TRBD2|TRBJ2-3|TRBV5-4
CASSLLSGGSTDTQYF
TGTGCCAGCAGCTTACTCAGCGGGGGGAGCACAGATACGCAGTATTTT
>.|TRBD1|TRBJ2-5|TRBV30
CAWGPRDRWETQYF
TGTGCCTGGGGGCCCCGGGACAGATGGGAGACCCAGTACTTC
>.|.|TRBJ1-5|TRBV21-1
CASSKGAHKRNNQPQHF
TGTGCCAGCAGTAAAGGGGCGCATAAACGGAATAATCAGCCCCAGCATTTT
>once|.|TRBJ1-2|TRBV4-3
CASSQDLGGEGYGYTF
TGCGCCAGCAGCCAAGATCTCGGAGGGGAAGGGTATGGCTACACCTTC
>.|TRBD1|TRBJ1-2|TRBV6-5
CASRDRGREYGYTF
TGTGCCAGCAGGGACAGGGGGAGGGAATATGGCTACACCTTC
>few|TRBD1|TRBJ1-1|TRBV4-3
CASSQLRTGAAEAFF
TGCGCCAGCAGCCAATTAAGGACAGGGGCCGCTGAAGCTTTCTTT
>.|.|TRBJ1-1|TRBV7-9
CASSFGGRLNTEAFF
TGTGCCAGCAGCTTCGGCGGGAGGCTGAACACTGAAGCTTTCTTT
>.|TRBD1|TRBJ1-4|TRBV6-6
CASSFRQGNEKLFF
TGTGCCAGCAGTTTCAGACAGGGAAATGAAAAACTGTTTTTT
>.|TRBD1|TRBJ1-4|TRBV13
CASRRDRANEKLFF
TGTGCCAGCCGGAGGGACAGGGCTAATGAAAAACTGTTTTTT
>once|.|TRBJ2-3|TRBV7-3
CASSLTRGLPHDTQYF
TGTGCCAGCAGCTTAACCCGCGGGCTACCACACGATACGCAGTATTTT
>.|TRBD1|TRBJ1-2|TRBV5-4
CASSSWTGPTNYGYTF
TGTGCCAGCAGCTCATGGACAGGTCCGACTAACTATGGCTACACCTTC
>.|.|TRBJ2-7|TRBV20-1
CSASPHDRYAYEQYF
TGCAGTGCTAGTCCCCACGACAGGTATGCCTACGAGCAGTACTTC